This T cell receptor (beta chain) was documented in a study of blood T cells in healthy people across ages. Whole-study results and caveats: Total diversity from one million sequenced T cells was likely underestimated. Unknown CMV status may confound age-related changes in expanded clones.

A sample-barcoded 5' primer and a J-beta primer mix were used in a second PCR of roughly 7 to 11 cycles. Every cDNA was tagged by a template-switch adaptor with 12 random nucleotides. TCRdb independently ran MiXCR on the 5' RACE reads; one entry per CDR3 protein. In the table there are 850,000 or so distinct CDR3 sequences, more than 25% of which are singletons. The authors extracted at least 5 micrograms of total RNA per sample. In this sample, this clonotype turned up many times. Its antigen is currently unknown. The CDR3 has 13 amino acids. V lost 4 bases and J 6 bases, leaving 13 bases between the germline ends. Germline CDR1 is DFQATT and CDR2 is SNEGSKA (reference sequence).

This clonotype was sampled from a woman over 75 in good health. What was sequenced was blood. The V and J genes are TRBV20-1 and TRBJ1-5; tentative D call: TRBD1 (5 bases). Here the CDR3 reads CSAIRAGSQPQHF. CDR3 coding DNA: TGCAGTGCTATTAGGGCAGGGAGTCAGCCCCAGCATTTT.